Listed below are T cell receptor beta chains from one sample, sequenced in a study of blood T cell repertoires in COVID-19. The method was immunoSEQ multiplex PCR; TCRdb's version includes in-frame clones alone and lacks a portion of them. There are about 270,000 clones in the sample; approximately 86% occur only once, and about 8.7% lies in the top ten. Material: peripheral blood. All receptors derive from a man aged 35-49 years with active or convalescent COVID-19. Both conserved end residues are part of each CDR3.

v_call	cdr3_aa
TRBV2	CASRTGTSGFLDEQFF
TRBV24-1	CATSDYRLADTQYF
TRBV4-2	CASSQAFTVRTDTQYF
TRBV3-1/TRBV3-2	CASSQVAGAIQYF
TRBV12-3/TRBV12-4	CASSLSTDTQYF
TRBV24-1	CATSDSSAGSFKNIQYF
TRBV7-9	CASSLGRRGYTF
TRBV7-4	CASSSGSGGEETQYF
TRBV7-9	CASGLAGKEQFF
TRBV6-5	CATYGRGALETQYF
TRBV12-3/TRBV12-4	CASRPGDQPQHF
TRBV7-3	CASSLTDTQYF
TRBV4-1	CASSQDRVTSGTADTQYF
TRBV11-3	CASRRRDRPSYEQYF
TRBV4-1	CASSQNRGLNEKLFF
TRBV28	CASRREGYGYTF
TRBV13	CASSHRTGKDQETQYF
TRBV12-3/TRBV12-4	CASSLGDGYTF
TRBV3-1/TRBV3-2	CASSRTGLAGGWSSYNEQFF
TRBV5-1	CASSLSGQSYEQYF
TRBV5-4	CASSLVSGQSYGYTF
TRBV19	CASQGINYGYTF
TRBV10-3	CAIGTSGGKNIQYF
TRBV18	CASSPRREGPIEQYF
TRBV6-2/TRBV6-3	CASGSGGPSAQHF
TRBV12-3/TRBV12-4	CASSSRAGNTIYF
TRBV27	CASSLERSQPQHF
TRBV24-1	CATSGTSGTDTQYF
TRBV7-9	CASSLMAGDGYTF
TRBV4-1	CASSQRTGAGYEQYF
TRBV30	CAWSVGRGTPSDTQYF
TRBV24-1	CATSDFGQGTDTQYF
TRBV19	CASSAQAAGTYEQYF
TRBV5-1	CASPPVYEQYF
TRBV3-1/TRBV3-2	CASSQSGFSTDTQYF
TRBV27	CARLAGGPPRDSYEQYF
TRBV27	CASSLRPGGSGGAFF
TRBV30	CAWNQGALGEKLFF
TRBV28	CASSLTTVSQPQHF